A selection of T cell receptor beta chains follows, all from one sample in a study of cytomegalovirus exposure and HLA in healthy donors. Sequenced by immunoSEQ multiplex PCR; TCRdb stores in-frame clones only, minus some. Of 150,000 to 190,000 clones listed, roughly 82% are singletons. The source material was PBMCs. The receptors stem from a woman in her 50s in good health and CMV-seropositive. The CDR3 runs from the conserved cysteine through the conserved F or W. The D gene is left open where the match is weak. Size is omitted from some rows. Given values are once, few, many or a class for expanded clones.

>NA|TRBV2|TRBJ2-4|NA
CASKSPTNIQYF
TGTGCCAGCAAGAGCCCAACAAACATTCAGTACTTC
>NA|TRBV6-7|TRBJ1-5|TRBD1
CASSYYLETGQGISDQPQHF
TGTGCCAGCAGTTACTACCTTGAAACAGGACAGGGGATTTCGGATCAGCCCCAGCATTTT
>few|TRBV9|TRBJ2-1|TRBD2
CASSKRRLAGGSGEQFF
TGTGCCAGCAGCAAGAGGCGACTAGCGGGGGGGTCGGGTGAGCAGTTCTTC
>few|TRBV6-6|TRBJ2-6|TRBD1
CASSYKQGTGANVLTF
TGTGCCAGCAGTTACAAACAGGGGACTGGGGCCAACGTCCTGACTTTC
>NA|TRBV4-3|TRBJ2-1|NA
CASSQDRRYNEQFF
TGCGCCAGCAGCCAAGATCGGAGGTACAATGAGCAGTTCTTC
>NA|TRBV10-1|TRBJ2-7|NA
CASSRKPSSEQYF
TGCGCCAGCAGTAGAAAGCCTAGCAGCGAGCAGTACTTC
>NA|TRBV7-2|TRBJ2-1|TRBD2
CASRPGGVSSYNEQFF
TGTGCCAGCAGACCCGGGGGGGTCAGCTCCTACAATGAGCAGTTCTTC
>NA|TRBV14|TRBJ2-7|TRBD1
CASSLLGTGFYEQYF
TGTGCCAGCAGCCTCCTGGGGACAGGGTTTTACGAGCAGTACTTC
>once|TRBV5-6|TRBJ2-5|NA
CASSFGGQETQYF
TGTGCCAGCAGCTTCGGGGGACAAGAGACCCAGTACTTC
>NA|TRBV29-1|TRBJ2-6|NA
CSVEDPVLSGANVLTF
TGCAGCGTTGAAGATCCGGTTTTGTCTGGGGCCAACGTCCTGACTTTC
>few|TRBV21-1|TRBJ2-7|NA
CARADRARYYEQYF
TGTGCCAGAGCCGACAGGGCTCGTTACTACGAGCAGTACTTC
>once|TRBV15|TRBJ1-6|NA
CATSRLEGSSYNSPLHF
TGTGCCACCAGCAGATTGGAAGGGAGCTCCTATAATTCACCCCTCCACTTT
>NA|TRBV5-4|TRBJ2-1|NA
CASSLGGDAQFF
TGTGCCAGCAGCTTGGGCGGGGACGCGCAGTTCTTC
>NA|TRBV2|TRBJ1-1|NA
CASRSLVGRGGDTEAFF
TGTGCCAGCCGGAGCTTGGTGGGTCGGGGGGGGGACACTGAAGCTTTCTTT
>NA|TRBV20-1|TRBJ1-5|TRBD1
CSAKGTAQHF
TGCAGTGCTAAGGGGACAGCCCAGCATTTT
>NA|TRBV19|TRBJ2-3|TRBD1
CASSRWTGYTDTQYF
TGTGCCAGTAGTAGATGGACAGGCTACACAGATACGCAGTATTTT
>NA|TRBV29-1|TRBJ2-1|TRBD2
CSVELAGGPMDEQFF
TGCAGCGTTGAACTAGCGGGGGGCCCCATGGATGAGCAGTTCTTC
>NA|TRBV7-2|TRBJ2-7|NA
CASSFDSLYEQYF
TGTGCCAGCAGCTTCGACAGCCTTTACGAGCAGTACTTC
>NA|TRBV27|TRBJ2-7|TRBD1
CASSLGTGDPYEQYF
TGTGCCAGCAGTTTAGGGACAGGAGATCCCTACGAGCAGTACTTC
>NA|TRBV7-6|TRBJ1-1|NA
CASSASGAEAFF
TGTGCCAGCAGCGCCTCGGGGGCTGAAGCTTTCTTT
>NA|TRBV12-5|TRBJ2-7|NA
CASGQRGSYEQYF
TGTGCTAGTGGTCAACGGGGTTCCTACGAGCAGTACTTC
>NA|TRBV19|TRBJ2-3|TRBD2
CASTDEGRADTQYF
TGTGCCAGTACCGACGAAGGGAGGGCAGATACGCAGTATTTT
>NA|TRBV5-4|TRBJ2-3|NA
CASSLGLVGRDTQYF
TGTGCCAGCAGCTTGGGACTAGTCGGTAGGGATACGCAGTATTTT
>NA|TRBV27|TRBJ2-7|NA
CASSLGPGSYEQYF
TGTGCCAGCAGTTTAGGTCCAGGCTCCTACGAGCAGTACTTC
>NA|TRBV4-1|TRBJ2-3|NA
CASSQDRGDTQYF
TGCGCCAGCAGCCAAGACAGAGGAGATACGCAGTATTTT
>few|TRBV5-6|TRBJ2-7|TRBD1
CASSLALSGTATYEQYF
TGTGCCAGCAGCTTGGCTCTTAGTGGGACAGCAACCTACGAGCAGTACTTC
>NA|TRBV7-8|TRBJ1-6|NA
CASSLDRVSPLHF
TGTGCCAGCAGCTTAGATCGGGTCTCACCCCTCCACTTT
>NA|TRBV29-1|TRBJ1-2|NA
CSVEDPSVANYGYTF
TGCAGCGTTGAAGATCCATCGGTAGCTAACTATGGCTACACCTTC
>NA|TRBV7-2|TRBJ1-2|NA
CASSLGQANYGYTF
TGTGCCAGCAGCTTAGGCCAGGCTAACTATGGCTACACCTTC
>NA|TRBV4-2|TRBJ2-3|TRBD1
CASSRDREDTQYF
TGTGCCAGCAGCCGGGACAGAGAAGATACGCAGTATTTT
>NA|TRBV27|TRBJ1-4|NA
CASSLAAWEKLFF
TGTGCCAGCAGTTTAGCGGCCTGGGAAAAACTGTTTTTT
>NA|TRBV5-1|TRBJ2-3|TRBD2
CASSSEAGGRDTQYF
TGCGCCAGCAGCTCGGAAGCGGGGGGGCGAGATACGCAGTATTTT
>NA|TRBV18|TRBJ2-1|NA
CASSPPRQTGRLIYNEQFF
TGTGCCAGCTCACCACCGCGCCAAACAGGGAGATTGATCTACAATGAGCAGTTCTTC
>once|TRBV5-1|TRBJ1-1|TRBD1
CASKSQGENTEAFF
TGCGCCAGCAAAAGTCAGGGGGAGAACACTGAAGCTTTCTTT
>few|TRBV18|TRBJ1-4|TRBD1
CASSFLRSDRARATNEKLFF
TGTGCCAGCTCATTTCTCCGGTCGGACAGGGCCCGTGCAACTAATGAAAAACTGTTTTTT